One and the same sample provided the 19 T cell receptor beta chains below, sequenced in a study of T-cell reconstitution after alpha-beta-depleted transplantation in children. Unique molecular identifiers were incorporated during preparation of the TCRbeta library. TCRdb called the PCR reads again in MiXCR, with one record for every CDR3 protein. The table lists more than 100,000 distinct CDR3 sequences, about 23% of them singletons. This specimen was PBMCs, mostly from graft donor cells, taken 180 days after TCRalphabeta/CD19-depleted stem cell transplant. All receptors derive from a male patient aged 2 to 9 who had a stem cell transplant for chronic granulomatous disease, so the T cells may come from the graft donor.

This clonotype was detected ten times or more. The V call is TRBV19, the J call TRBJ2-3, with unresolved D. Trimming took 1 base from V and 4 from J, leaving 3 bases between them. From germline, CDR1 is LNHDA and CDR2 SQIVND (reference sequence). The CDR3 loop spans 12 amino acids. The CDR3 loop is CASSIVPDTQYF. The CDR3, as DNA: TGTGCCAGTAGTATAGTACCAGATACGCAGTATTTT.

This clonotype was seen a handful of times. This chain links TRBV9 with TRBJ1-2, with D unclear. The CDR3 spans 12 residues. Germline CDR1 reads SGDLS; CDR2 reads YYNGEE. V lost 3 bases and J lost 3, with 6 bases in between. CDR3 nucleotide sequence: TGTGCCAGCAGCGGGGTCGACTATGGCTACACCTTC. It encodes CASSGVDYGYTF.

This clonotype has a count of ten or more. The chain employs TRBV5-1 and TRBJ1-2; 10 nucleotides line up with TRBD1. The CDR3 has 14 amino acids. Germline values: CDR1 SGHRS, CDR2 YFSETQ. The junction had 6 bases not matched to a gene; V was cut back by 4 bases and J by 6 bases. The CDR3 sequence is CASSTPGQGHGYTF. CDR3 coding DNA: TGCGCCAGCAGCACACCGGGACAGGGGCATGGCTACACCTTC.

The genes are TRBV29-1 and TRBJ2-7; 7 nucleotides line up with TRBD1. This CDR3 region has 14 residues. Germline loops: CDR1 SQVTM, CDR2 ANQGSEA. After removal of 2 bases from V and 1 base from J, the junction contained 5 bases not matched to a gene. Here the CDR3 DNA reads TGCAGCGTTGAATTGGGCAGGGGGTCCTACGAGCAGTACTTC. Protein product: CSVELGRGSYEQYF.

This clonotype was observed many times. This chain connects TRBV20-1 to TRBJ2-7, with TRBD1 matching over 8 bases. The CDR3 spans 15 residues. CDR1 is DFQATT and CDR2 is SNEGSKA in the germline V gene (reference sequence). J was trimmed by 4 bases and V by 5 bases; bases with no gene match: 13. CDR3 nucleotides: TGCAGTGCTCCAGTCATCAGGACAGGGAATTACGAGCAGTACTTC. Translating it yields CSAPVIRTGNYEQYF.

J is TRBJ2-1 and V is TRBV20-1, with a weak D call TRBD1 (6 bases). This CDR3 has 13 residues. Germline V gives CDR1 DFQATT, CDR2 SNEGSKA (reference sequence). Trimming removed 6 bases at V and 5 bases at J, with 14 bases between. CDR3 protein: CSATGRVHNEQFF. CDR3 in DNA: TGCAGTGCCACAGGGCGGGTCCACAATGAGCAGTTCTTC.

This clonotype was seen a handful of times. Compared with germline, one end of the junction differs, possibly owing to a read error. This sequence joins TRBV29-1 and TRBJ2-2, with D tentatively TRBD1 (6 bases). Germline values: CDR1 SQVTM, CDR2 ANQGSEA. The CDR3 contains 14 residues. CDR3 sequence reads: CSVEDRKNTGELFF. CDR3 nucleotides: TGCAGCGTAGAAGACAGGAAGAACACCGGGGAGCTGTTTTTT.

This clonotype has at least ten counts. The genes are TRBV5-1 and TRBJ2-2; tentative D call: TRBD2 (5 bases). This CDR3 spans 14 amino acids. Germline-derived CDR1 and CDR2 are SGHRS and YFSETQ. With 1 base removed from V and 5 bases from J, the gap between germline ends came to 9 bases. CDR3 DNA: TGCGCCAGCAGCTTGTCGGGGAAAACCGGGGAGCTGTTTTTT. This translates into CASSLSGKTGELFF.

This clonotype was counted between two and nine times. DNA for the CDR3: TGTGCCAGCAGCTTAGATGGGACAGGGGGCAATGAGCAGTTCTTC. Its protein product is CASSLDGTGGNEQFF. This rearrangement joins TRBV7-2 to TRBJ2-1; TRBD1 agrees at 11 bases. Trimming at V came to 1 base and at J to 6 bases, leaving 2 bases not matched to a gene. The CDR3 is 15 amino acids. Looked up from germline, CDR1 is SGHTA and CDR2 is FQGNSA.

This clonotype showed up many times. This rearrangement joins TRBV29-1 to TRBJ2-5, with 13 bases that match TRBD2. CDR3 length: 16 residues. Germline V gene sequence: CDR1 SQVTM, CDR2 ANQGSEA. Trimming removed 0 bases from V and 5 bases from J; junction bases left unmatched: 6. The DNA of the CDR3 is TGCAGCGTTGAAGAAGCATCGACTAGCGGGAGGGAGACCCAGTACTTC. Translated: CSVEEASTSGRETQYF.

The chain has TRBV6-5 and TRBJ2-3; 9 nucleotides line up with TRBD1. CDR3 length: 13 amino acids. CDR1 MNHEY and CDR2 SVGAGI come from the germline V gene. With 4 bases clipped from V and 11 bases from J, the junction kept 7 bases outside the gene matches. CDR3 loop: CASSLGTGFKQYF. The CDR3 DNA sequence: TGTGCCAGCAGTTTGGGGACAGGGTTTAAGCAGTATTTT.

J is TRBJ1-5 and V is TRBV4-3; the D is unclear. Trimming removed 5 bases at V and 3 bases at J, with 11 bases between. CDR3 length: 14 residues. CDR1 is LGHNA, CDR2 YSLEER, per germline. In DNA form, the CDR3 reads TGCGCCAGCAGCTCCCGGGTCATCAATCAGCCCCAGCATTTT. Its translation: CASSSRVINQPQHF.

This chain joins TRBV21-1 and TRBJ1-2. TRBV21-1 is a pseudogene. This CDR3 region has 14 residues. The CDR3 region has the DNA TGTGCCAGCACCGGAATAAGGCCTAACTATGGCTACACCTTC. Translating gives CASTGIRPNYGYTF.

This clonotype was found a few times. J is TRBJ2-1 and V is TRBV5-1, with TRBD2 matching over 8 bases. The CDR3 spans 14 residues. CDR1 and CDR2 from the germline V gene are SGHRS and YFSETQ. With V trimmed by 0 bases and J by 7 bases, 3 bases remained unmatched. The CDR3 sequence is CASSLGLATNEQFF. The CDR3 DNA follows: TGCGCCAGCAGCTTGGGACTAGCGACTAATGAGCAGTTCTTC.

This clonotype was recorded many times. An end of the junction does not agree with germline; a read error may underlie this. This rearrangement joins TRBV20-1 to TRBJ2-3; 10 bases align to TRBD2. CDR3 length: 14 residues. Germline CDR1 and CDR2: DFQATT and SNEGSKA (reference sequence). CDR3 loop: CSARASGSRDTQYF. The CDR3 nucleotides read TGCAGTGCTAGGGCTAGCGGGAGCAGAGATACGCAGTATTTT.

This clonotype showed up just a few times. V usage is TRBV6-1 and J usage is TRBJ2-3; 8 bases are shared with TRBD2. The V gene's germline CDR1 is MNHNS and CDR2 SASEGT. V was pared by 8 bases and J by 2 bases, with 6 bases of the junction left unmatched. The CDR3 consists of 14 residues. Written as DNA, the CDR3 is TGTGCCAGCCTGGCGCGGGAGGCCACAGATACGCAGTATTTT. Amino acids: CASLAREATDTQYF.

This clonotype was seen many times. The chain combines TRBV29-1 with TRBJ1-2; D is undetermined. Germline V gene sequence: CDR1 SQVTM, CDR2 ANQGSEA. Trimming pared 7 bases from V and 4 bases from J, leaving 10 bases between. The CDR3 consists of 11 residues. CDR3 in DNA: TGCAGCGCCCCGGGGTCCTATGGCTACACCTTC. Protein product: CSAPGSYGYTF. Variable domain in full (rest from reference TRBV29-1 and TRBJ1-2): SAVISQKPSRDICQRGTSLTIQCQVDSQVTMMFWYRQQPGQSLTLIATANQGSEATYESGFVIDKFPISRPNLTFSTLTVSNMSPEDSSIYLCSAPGSYGYTFGSGTRLTVV.

This clonotype was seen a few times. The V and J genes are TRBV29-1 and TRBJ1-2; D possibly corresponds to TRBD1 (5 bases). This CDR3 contains 12 residues. V dropped 8 bases and J dropped 3 bases, with 13 bases sitting between them. Per germline, CDR1 SQVTM and CDR2 ANQGSEA. In nucleotides, the CDR3 is TGCAGCTATGATGGGGCGGACTATGGCTACACCTTC. It encodes CSYDGADYGYTF.

This clonotype was detected only a few times. V is TRBV7-2 and J is TRBJ2-7; 10 bases align to TRBD2. V trimming: 1 base; J trimming: 3 bases; junction bases outside the gene matches: 3. The CDR3 sequence is 15 residues long. Germline V gives CDR1 SGHTA, CDR2 FQGNSA. Here the CDR3 DNA reads TGTGCCAGCAGCTTAGGGACTAGCGGTCTCTACGAGCAGTACTTC. The encoded protein is CASSLGTSGLYEQYF.